This TCR beta chain was documented in a study of blood T cell repertoires in COVID-19. Study in general: Material from acute and convalescent COVID-19 was sourced from the United States, Italy and Spain.

The CDR3 has 15 amino acids. Looked up from germline, CDR1 is LNHDA and CDR2 is SQIVND (reference sequence). V shed 4 bases, J shed 10 bases, and the junction held 8 bases outside the gene matches. Clones were sequenced by immunoSEQ multiplex PCR, and TCRdb holds only the in-frame ones, with some missing. The sample records fewer than 120,000 clones, around nine tenths being singletons. The TCR was taken from a woman in her forties or fifties with acute or convalescent COVID-19. The gene calls are TRBV19 and TRBJ1-6, with TRBD1 matching over 9 bases. Sequencing input: peripheral blood. The CDR3 DNA is TGTGCCAGTAGTAGAGGGACAGGGACAGAATCACCCCTCCACTTT. This translates into CASSRGTGTESPLHF.